These T cell receptor beta chains were read from a single sample in a study of cytomegalovirus exposure and HLA in healthy donors. Produced via immunoSEQ multiplex PCR; TCRdb's table is partial and in-frame only. The sample includes about 45,000 clones, roughly half of them seen just once. Sequencing was carried out using PBMCs. Receptors originate from a man in his sixties in good health and CMV-seronegative. Each CDR3 is given with its conserved first and last residue. The order of the fields is CDR3 DNA, CDR3 protein, V gene, J gene, clone size, D gene. D genes are given only for firm matches. Size values are once, few and many counts, or a class for expanded clones, and some rows have none.

cdr3_nt: TGTGCCTGGAGCCTTAGGACAGAAAAACTGTTTTTT
cdr3_aa: CAWSLRTEKLFF
v_call: TRBV30
j_call: TRBJ1-4
clone_size: .
d_call: .

cdr3_nt: TGTGCCAGCAGTCTCGGAGGTGAAAAACTGTTTTTT
cdr3_aa: CASSLGGEKLFF
v_call: TRBV9
j_call: TRBJ1-4
clone_size: .
d_call: .

cdr3_nt: TGTGCCAGCAGTTGGTCCGGACTCCAAGAGACCCAGTACTTC
cdr3_aa: CASSWSGLQETQYF
v_call: TRBV28
j_call: TRBJ2-5
clone_size: .
d_call: .

cdr3_nt: TGTGCCAGCGGGAGGGCGAGCAATCAGCCCCAGCATTTT
cdr3_aa: CASGRASNQPQHF
v_call: TRBV28
j_call: TRBJ1-5
clone_size: .
d_call: .

cdr3_nt: TGCGCCAGCAGTCAGTACGACAGGGAGAACGAAAATGGCTACACCTTC
cdr3_aa: CASSQYDRENENGYTF
v_call: TRBV23-1
j_call: TRBJ1-2
clone_size: .
d_call: TRBD1

cdr3_nt: TGTGCCAGCAGTCCCTACTCCTACGAGCAGTACTTC
cdr3_aa: CASSPYSYEQYF
v_call: TRBV6-1
j_call: TRBJ2-7
clone_size: .
d_call: .

cdr3_nt: TGTGCCAGCAGCACCGGACAGGCCGCCTTGAGGGACGAGCAGTACTTC
cdr3_aa: CASSTGQAALRDEQYF
v_call: TRBV5-4
j_call: TRBJ2-7
clone_size: .
d_call: TRBD1

cdr3_nt: TGTGCCAGCATGTTTCACGGCACAGGGGGTTATTATGGCTACACCTTC
cdr3_aa: CASMFHGTGGYYGYTF
v_call: TRBV28
j_call: TRBJ1-2
clone_size: .
d_call: TRBD1

cdr3_nt: TGTGCCAGCAGTGAACCAGGGGGCAATCAGCCCCAGCATTTT
cdr3_aa: CASSEPGGNQPQHF
v_call: TRBV25-1
j_call: TRBJ1-5
clone_size: medium-sized
d_call: .

cdr3_nt: TGTGCCAGTAGGAGGGAGTCGGACACTGAAGCTTTCTTT
cdr3_aa: CASRRESDTEAFF
v_call: TRBV2
j_call: TRBJ1-1
clone_size: .
d_call: .

cdr3_nt: TGTGCCTGGAGTGTGACAGGGACTGGAAACACCATATATTTT
cdr3_aa: CAWSVTGTGNTIYF
v_call: TRBV30
j_call: TRBJ1-3
clone_size: .
d_call: TRBD1

cdr3_nt: TGTGCCAGCAGCTTAGGGACTAGCGTTTACGAGCAGTACTTC
cdr3_aa: CASSLGTSVYEQYF
v_call: TRBV7-9
j_call: TRBJ2-7
clone_size: .
d_call: TRBD2

cdr3_nt: TGTGCCAGTACTCCAACAGGGTTCGAGACCCAGTACTTC
cdr3_aa: CASTPTGFETQYF
v_call: TRBV19
j_call: TRBJ2-5
clone_size: .
d_call: .

cdr3_nt: TGTGCCAGCAGCTCGTACAGGGTTAACTACACCTTC
cdr3_aa: CASSSYRVNYTF
v_call: TRBV5-6
j_call: TRBJ1-2
clone_size: .
d_call: .

cdr3_nt: TGTGCCAGCAGTTCGACAGGGGGCAGCAATCAGCCCCAGCATTTT
cdr3_aa: CASSSTGGSNQPQHF
v_call: TRBV28
j_call: TRBJ1-5
clone_size: few
d_call: TRBD1

cdr3_nt: TGTGCCAGCGGAAGAGGACAGGGGGCTGGTGGCTACACCTTC
cdr3_aa: CASGRGQGAGGYTF
v_call: TRBV9
j_call: TRBJ1-2
clone_size: .
d_call: TRBD1

cdr3_nt: TGTGCCTGGAGTCGTGCCGGGGAGCTGTTTTTT
cdr3_aa: CAWSRAGELFF
v_call: TRBV30
j_call: TRBJ2-2
clone_size: .
d_call: .

cdr3_nt: TGTGCCAACCCCTTCTTGTGGCCAGACACAGATACGCAGTATTTT
cdr3_aa: CANPFLWPDTDTQYF
v_call: TRBV9
j_call: TRBJ2-3
clone_size: .
d_call: .

cdr3_nt: TGTGCCTGGAGTGTCGGTCTAGCGGATTACGAGCAGTACTTC
cdr3_aa: CAWSVGLADYEQYF
v_call: TRBV30
j_call: TRBJ2-7
clone_size: .
d_call: TRBD2

cdr3_nt: TGTGCCAGCAGTGAAGCGGTATCAGGGGTGGTGGGCTATGGCTACACCTTC
cdr3_aa: CASSEAVSGVVGYGYTF
v_call: TRBV6-1
j_call: TRBJ1-2
clone_size: few
d_call: .

cdr3_nt: TGCAGCGCAAGGCCGGAGTCCTCCTACGAGCAGTACTTC
cdr3_aa: CSARPESSYEQYF
v_call: TRBV29-1
j_call: TRBJ2-7
clone_size: .
d_call: .

cdr3_nt: TGTGCCGCGGCCGGCGGGTATGGCTACACCTTC
cdr3_aa: CAAAGGYGYTF
v_call: TRBV27
j_call: TRBJ1-2
clone_size: few
d_call: .

cdr3_nt: TGTGCCAGCAGCTCACAGGGAAACACTGAAGCTTTCTTT
cdr3_aa: CASSSQGNTEAFF
v_call: TRBV2
j_call: TRBJ1-1
clone_size: .
d_call: .

cdr3_nt: TGTGCCAGCATTCCTGGGAACAGGGTGGCGTTCTATGGCTACACCTTC
cdr3_aa: CASIPGNRVAFYGYTF
v_call: TRBV28
j_call: TRBJ1-2
clone_size: .
d_call: .

cdr3_nt: TGCGCCAGCAGCGTTGGGCGGACTAGCGGGACCCATGAGCAGTTCTTC
cdr3_aa: CASSVGRTSGTHEQFF
v_call: TRBV5-1
j_call: TRBJ2-1
clone_size: .
d_call: TRBD2

cdr3_nt: TGTGCCAGCAGTCTTACAGGGGCTAGCACAGATACGCAGTATTTT
cdr3_aa: CASSLTGASTDTQYF
v_call: TRBV6-4
j_call: TRBJ2-3
clone_size: .
d_call: TRBD1

cdr3_nt: TGTGCCAGCAGTTACTCGATTAGCTACTTCCCGTACTTC
cdr3_aa: CASSYSISYFPYF
v_call: TRBV6-6
j_call: TRBJ2-7
clone_size: few
d_call: .

cdr3_nt: TGTGCCAGCAGCTCGGGACAGGGATTAGATACGCAGTATTTT
cdr3_aa: CASSSGQGLDTQYF
v_call: TRBV7-8
j_call: TRBJ2-3
clone_size: .
d_call: TRBD1

cdr3_nt: TGTGCCAGCAGCCCCCAACTAGCGGGAGGAGATACGCAGTATTTT
cdr3_aa: CASSPQLAGGDTQYF
v_call: TRBV7-2
j_call: TRBJ2-3
clone_size: .
d_call: TRBD2

cdr3_nt: TGTGCCAGCTCACCGGACAGGGTGGGGGTAGTGCCCCAGCATTTT
cdr3_aa: CASSPDRVGVVPQHF
v_call: TRBV18
j_call: TRBJ1-5
clone_size: .
d_call: TRBD1

cdr3_nt: TGCGCCAGCAGCTTGGACATGGTCCGGGGTGGCTACACCTTC
cdr3_aa: CASSLDMVRGGYTF
v_call: TRBV5-1
j_call: TRBJ1-2
clone_size: few
d_call: .

cdr3_nt: TGTGCCAGCAGCGATAATAACAGGGCCTCAACTAATGAAAAACTGTTTTTT
cdr3_aa: CASSDNNRASTNEKLFF
v_call: TRBV4-2
j_call: TRBJ1-4
clone_size: .
d_call: .

cdr3_nt: TGTGCCAGCAGCGTCACAGGGGGCAACTATGGCTACACCTTC
cdr3_aa: CASSVTGGNYGYTF
v_call: TRBV5-5
j_call: TRBJ1-2
clone_size: few
d_call: TRBD1

cdr3_nt: TGCGCCAGCAGCGGGACCAGCGGGAGGGCCGGTAATGAGCAGTTCTTC
cdr3_aa: CASSGTSGRAGNEQFF
v_call: TRBV5-1
j_call: TRBJ2-1
clone_size: .
d_call: TRBD2

cdr3_nt: TGTGCCAGCATCGGGCCGGGGGCAGATACGCAGTATTTT
cdr3_aa: CASIGPGADTQYF
v_call: TRBV6-5
j_call: TRBJ2-3
clone_size: .
d_call: .

cdr3_nt: TGTGCCAGCCGCCCGGGATCCCGAGATGGAAACACCATATATTTT
cdr3_aa: CASRPGSRDGNTIYF
v_call: TRBV18
j_call: TRBJ1-3
clone_size: .
d_call: .

cdr3_nt: TGTGCCAGCAGCGTGCAGGGTAGCTCCTACGAGCAGTACTTC
cdr3_aa: CASSVQGSSYEQYF
v_call: TRBV5-8
j_call: TRBJ2-7
clone_size: .
d_call: .

cdr3_nt: TGTGCCAGCAGTTTGAATCCACGGGACTATGGCTACACCTTC
cdr3_aa: CASSLNPRDYGYTF
v_call: TRBV27
j_call: TRBJ1-2
clone_size: .
d_call: .

cdr3_nt: TGCGCCAGCAGCTTGGGGTTGACAGGGAACAATGAGCAGTTCTTC
cdr3_aa: CASSLGLTGNNEQFF
v_call: TRBV5-1
j_call: TRBJ2-1
clone_size: once
d_call: TRBD1

cdr3_nt: TGTGCCAGCAGTGGGTGGGGGCGGGAGGGGAGAGAGACCCAGTACTTC
cdr3_aa: CASSGWGREGRETQYF
v_call: TRBV2
j_call: TRBJ2-5
clone_size: .
d_call: TRBD2

cdr3_nt: TGTGCCAGCAGCCCAGAGGGCAGAATTAACTATGGCTACACCTTC
cdr3_aa: CASSPEGRINYGYTF
v_call: TRBV7-9
j_call: TRBJ1-2
clone_size: .
d_call: .